Presented here are 17 T cell receptor beta chains from one specimen sequenced in a study of somatic mutations in cytotoxic T cells in rheumatoid arthritis. The table came from immunoSEQ multiplex PCR; TCRdb's copy has only in-frame clones and leaves some out. The sample records around 15,000 clones, 79% being singletons. The sample comprised CD8+ T cells sorted from blood. The source is an adult with rheumatoid arthritis.

This rearrangement joins TRBV7-9 to TRBJ1-2, with D hard to call. There are 12 residues in the CDR3. Germline V lookup: CDR1 SEHNR, CDR2 FQNEAQ (reference sequence). V was pared by 5 bases and J by 1 base, with 5 bases between. CDR3 amino acids: CASSPNNYGYTF. CDR3 DNA sequence: TGTGCCAGCAGCCCCAATAACTATGGCTACACCTTC. The full variable domain, its missing parts supplied by reference TRBV7-9 and TRBJ1-2, is DTGVSQNPRHKITKRGQNVTFRCDPISEHNRLYWYRQTLGQGPEFLTYFQNEAQLEKSRLLSDRFSAERPKGSFSTLEIQRTEQGDSAMYLCASSPNNYGYTFGSGTRLTVV.

This chain uses TRBV13 with TRBJ2-5; 7 positions match TRBD1. Germline assignment: CDR1 PRHDT and CDR2 FYEKMQ (reference sequence). After removal of 3 bases from V and 1 base from J, the junction contained 5 bases not matched to a gene. The CDR3 is 15 amino acids. DNA of the CDR3: TGTGCCAGCAGCTTTGGACAGGCACCCCAAGAGACCCAGTACTTC. Translated, it gives CASSFGQAPQETQYF.

The CDR3 loop is CSVVWGGLAGSSGEFF. The CDR3 DNA sequence: TGCAGCGTTGTGTGGGGAGGACTAGCGGGATCTAGTGGGGAGTTCTTC. V gene TRBV29-1 combines with J gene TRBJ2-1, with 12 bases identical to TRBD2. Germline CDR1 and CDR2: SQVTM and ANQGSEA. The J segment lost 14 bases and the V segment lost 4 bases, leaving 18 bases of the junction unmatched. This CDR3 comprises 16 residues.

J is TRBJ2-3 and V is TRBV9; 10 bases map to TRBD2. Germline V CDR1 and CDR2: SGDLS, YYNGEE. This CDR3 contains 17 residues. J was trimmed by 3 bases and V by 3 bases; bases with no gene match: 10. CDR3 residues: CASSGGGGAGGTDTQYF. The CDR3 region has the DNA TGTGCCAGCAGCGGTGGCGGGGGAGCGGGAGGGACAGATACGCAGTATTTT.

V usage is TRBV2 and J usage is TRBJ2-5; no clear D gene. V lost 4 bases and J 5 bases, leaving 5 bases between the germline ends. The CDR3 sequence is 11 residues long. CDR1 and CDR2 from the germline V gene are SNHLY and FYNNEI. The CDR3 protein is CASSGWETQYF. The CDR3 DNA reads as TGTGCCAGCAGTGGGTGGGAGACCCAGTACTTC.

V gene TRBV9 combines with J gene TRBJ2-1, with D perhaps matching TRBD2 (6 bases). Trimming left V 0 bases short and J 8 bases short, with 15 bases between. Germline CDR1 SGDLS, CDR2 YYNGEE. This CDR3 contains 15 residues. CDR3 region: CASSVDPTSGDEQFF. CDR3 nucleotide sequence: TGTGCCAGCAGCGTAGATCCGACTAGTGGCGATGAGCAGTTCTTC. Full variable domain (rest looked up from reference TRBV9 and TRBJ2-1): DSGVTQTPKHLITATGQRVTLRCSPRSGDLSVYWYQQSLDQGLQFLIQYYNGEERAKGNILERFSAQQFPDLHSELNLSSLELGDSALYFCASSVDPTSGDEQFFGPGTRLTVL.

This rearrangement joins TRBV29-1 to TRBJ2-7, with D tentatively TRBD2 (6 bases). V was cut by 1 base and J by 7 bases, with 14 bases left in between. Germline values: CDR1 SQVTM, CDR2 ANQGSEA. The CDR3 is 13 residues long. CDR3 bases: TGCAGCGTTGAAGTAGCGGACCGTCAAGAGCAGTACTTC. Its translation is CSVEVADRQEQYF.

This chain connects TRBV7-6 to TRBJ2-3, with D tentatively TRBD2 (5 bases). Trimming took 1 base from V and 2 from J, leaving 10 bases between them. The germline CDR1 and CDR2 sequences are SGHVS and FNYEAQ. The CDR3 is 15 residues long. Written as DNA, the CDR3 is TGTGCCAGCAGCTTAGAAGGACTGCACACAGATACGCAGTATTTT. Translating gives CASSLEGLHTDTQYF.

The chain joins TRBV27 to TRBJ2-6; TRBD1 is a possible D gene (5 bases). Germline assignment: CDR1 MNHEY and CDR2 SMNVEV (reference sequence). V was shortened by 5 bases and J by 0 bases, with 14 bases between the two germline ends. CDR3 length equals 17 residues. The CDR3 bases are TGTGCCAGCAGTACTCTACAGGTCCTCTCTGGGGCCAACGTCCTGACTTTC. Translated: CASSTLQVLSGANVLTF. Drawing the rest from reference TRBV27 and TRBJ2-6, the complete variable domain is EAQVTQNPRYLITVTGKKLTVTCSQNMNHEYMSWYRQDPGLGLRQIYYSMNVEVTDKGDVPEGYKVSRKEKRNFPLILESPSPNQTSLYFCASSTLQVLSGANVLTFGAGSRLTVL.

This chain joins TRBV5-1 and TRBJ2-7, with TRBD1 identical over 8 bases. The V and J ends lost 4 bases and 4 bases, in that order; junction bases with no gene match: 7. The CDR3 is 14 amino acids. Germline CDR1 SGHRS, CDR2 YFSETQ. CDR3 in DNA: TGCGCCAGCAGCCACGACAGGGGTTCTTACGAGCAGTACTTC. It is translated as CASSHDRGSYEQYF.

This clone is a singleton in its sample. The rearrangement joins TRBV29-1 to TRBJ2-1; perhaps TRBD2 as D (6 bases). The germline V gene encodes CDR1 SQVTM and CDR2 ANQGSEA. CDR3 size: 13 residues. V was cut by 4 bases and J by 5 bases, with 12 bases left in between. The CDR3: CSVAEAGHNEQFF. The CDR3 bases are TGCAGCGTTGCCGAAGCGGGCCACAATGAGCAGTTCTTC.

The gene calls are TRBV5-1 and TRBJ1-1, with 8 bases matching TRBD1. V shed 5 bases and J 0 bases; nucleotides not matched to a gene: 6. CDR1 is SGHRS and CDR2 is YFSETQ in the germline V gene. The CDR3 contains 15 residues. CDR3 sequence reads: CASRVRQGMNTEAFF. The CDR3 coding sequence is TGCGCCAGCAGGGTTAGACAGGGGATGAACACTGAAGCTTTCTTT.

A single count supports this clone. The V gene is TRBV9, the J gene TRBJ2-1; 7 nucleotides agree with TRBD2. CDR1 and CDR2 (germline): SGDLS, YYNGEE. The CDR3 has 13 residues. The V segment lost 0 bases and the J segment 9 bases; nucleotides outside the gene matches: 3. CDR3 coding DNA: TGTGCCAGCAGCGTAGATGGGGGGGGTGAGCAGTTCTTC. It yields the protein CASSVDGGGEQFF. Based on the CDR3 plus reference TRBV9 and TRBJ2-1, the full variable domain is DSGVTQTPKHLITATGQRVTLRCSPRSGDLSVYWYQQSLDQGLQFLIQYYNGEERAKGNILERFSAQQFPDLHSELNLSSLELGDSALYFCASSVDGGGEQFFGPGTRLTVL.

V gene TRBV7-9 combines with J gene TRBJ1-4; 7 nucleotides match TRBD1. With 5 bases clipped from V and 3 bases from J, the junction kept 9 bases outside the gene matches. Germline assignment: CDR1 SEHNR and CDR2 FQNEAQ (reference sequence). This CDR3 is built from 16 residues. In nucleotides, the CDR3 is TGTGCCAGCAGCCCAGCCGGAGGGGGCCCTAATGAAAAACTGTTTTTT. Its protein product is CASSPAGGGPNEKLFF.

This clone was counted a few times. The V and J genes are TRBV6-1 and TRBJ2-2, with unresolved D. CDR3 length: 15 residues. Per the germline V gene, CDR1 is MNHNS and CDR2 is SASEGT. V lost 1 base and J 4 bases, leaving 10 bases between the germline ends. CDR3 amino acids: CASSEGVSSTGELFF. The CDR3 bases are TGTGCCAGCAGTGAAGGTGTCTCGAGCACCGGGGAGCTGTTTTTT.

The V and J genes are TRBV6-6 and TRBJ2-7; D gene unclear. Germline assignment: CDR1 MNHNY and CDR2 SVGAGI (reference sequence). The CDR3 runs to 12 residues. V was clipped by 2 bases and J by 2 bases, with 4 bases between them. CDR3 DNA sequence: TGTGCCAGCAGTTACCCGCCCTACGAGCAGTACTTC. Its protein product is CASSYPPYEQYF.

The J gene is TRBJ2-3, the V gene TRBV11-1; 12 bases fit TRBD1. This CDR3 has 17 amino acids. Germline CDR1 SGHAT, CDR2 FQDESV (reference sequence). V lost 5 bases to trimming and J lost 4 bases; unmatched junction nucleotides: 10. This CDR3 is CASSTNSGTGGPDTQYF. The CDR3 DNA reads TGTGCCAGCAGCACCAACTCCGGGACAGGGGGCCCAGATACGCAGTATTTT.